Below are 30 T cell receptor beta chains sequenced from a single sample in a study of Ad26.COV2.S vaccination and SARS-CoV-2 variants. Libraries were prepared by immunoSEQ multiplex PCR; TCRdb keeps only in-frame clonotypes and omits some of them. The repertoire holds fewer than 600,000 clones, with 80% to 90% as singletons. The treatment: some 20 received Ad26.COV2.S at low or high dose, single or two shots; about 5 received placebo; per-sample allocation not given. Specimen acquisition occurred on day 63 following the initial vaccine or placebo injection. Material: peripheral blood, obtained in a trial of Ad26.COV2.S vaccine versus placebo. The receptors were sampled from a person aged 18-65 years who received the Ad26.COV2.S COVID-19 vaccine or a placebo.

J is TRBJ1-2 and V is TRBV6-5; the match to TRBD1 covers 7 bases. With 0 bases clipped from V and 4 bases from J, the junction kept 2 bases outside the gene matches. Germline V gene data show CDR1 as MNHEY and CDR2 as SVGAGI. The CDR3 covers 14 residues. Written as DNA, the CDR3 is TGTGCCAGCAGTTACTCGGGACAGACCTATGGCTACACCTTC. Its translation: CASSYSGQTYGYTF.

The V and J genes are TRBV19 and TRBJ2-1; the match to TRBD1 covers 8 bases. The junction had 5 bases not matched to a gene; V was cut back by 6 bases and J by 7 bases. Germline V gene data show CDR1 as LNHDA and CDR2 as SQIVND (reference sequence). The CDR3 is made up of 13 amino acids. CDR3 nucleotides: TGTGCCAGTAGCACCCGACAGGGGAATGAGCAGTTCTTC. This encodes CASSTRQGNEQFF. Complete variable domain (other parts from reference TRBV19 and TRBJ2-1): DGGITQSPKYLFRKEGQNVTLSCEQNLNHDAMYWYRQDPGQGLRLIYYSQIVNDFQKGDIAEGYSVSREKKESFPLTVTSAQKNPTAFYLCASSTRQGNEQFFGPGTRLTVL.

V is TRBV3-1 (or the pseudogene TRBV3-2) and J is TRBJ1-5; D is perhaps TRBD1 (5 bases). The length of the CDR3 is 13 residues. Germline V gene sequence: CDR1 LGHDT, CDR2 YNNKEL (reference sequence). Trimming removed 0 bases at V and 8 bases at J, with 8 bases between. CDR3: CASSQDRGEPQHF. Here the CDR3 DNA reads TGTGCCAGCAGCCAAGATCGGGGGGAGCCCCAGCATTTT.

The CDR3 reads CASSQDRAGGLGAFF. The CDR3 coding sequence is TGCGCCAGCAGCCAAGATCGGGCAGGGGGTCTGGGAGCTTTCTTT. The genes are TRBV4-1 and TRBJ1-1; 7 bases match TRBD1. Trimming removed 0 bases from V and 10 bases from J; junction bases left unmatched: 11. CDR3 length equals 15 residues. In germline, CDR1 is MGHRA, CDR2 YSYEKL.

The sample holds one count of this clone. The genes are TRBV7-6 and TRBJ1-1, with TRBD1 identical over 9 bases. The CDR3 spans 15 residues. Looked up from germline, CDR1 is SGHVS and CDR2 is FNYEAQ. The ends lost 5 bases at V and 4 bases at J; junction bases unmatched: 8. DNA of the CDR3: TGTGCCAGCAGCAGAAACAGGGGGCCAGGCACTGAAGCTTTCTTT. This encodes CASSRNRGPGTEAFF.

The V and J genes are TRBV11-2 and TRBJ1-1; unclear D gene. V lost 0 bases to trimming and J lost 0 bases, with 11 bases between them. This CDR3 comprises 16 residues. Germline CDR1 is SGHAT and CDR2 is FQNNGV. The CDR3 nucleotides read TGTGCCAGCAGCTTAGATGGGTTCTTAGTGAACACTGAAGCTTTCTTT. Translation: CASSLDGFLVNTEAFF.

In DNA form, the CDR3 reads TGCAGTGCTAGTCCCAGAAACACTGAAGCTTTCTTT. Translated: CSASPRNTEAFF. The chain recombines TRBV20-1 with TRBJ1-1; unclear D gene. Trimming removed 3 bases at V and 2 bases at J, with 7 bases between. The CDR3 has 12 amino acids. Germline V gene lookup returns CDR1 DFQATT and CDR2 SNEGSKA (reference sequence).

This chain uses TRBV18 with TRBJ1-1; D might be TRBD1 (5 bases). This CDR3 is 13 amino acids long. Germline CDR1 and CDR2: KGHSH and LQKENI. The ends were cut back, 4 bases at V and 1 base at J, with 7 bases in the middle. The CDR3 nucleotides read TGTGCCAGCTCACAAGGGGCGAACACTGAAGCTTTCTTT. Its translation is CASSQGANTEAFF.

J is TRBJ2-5 and V is TRBV5-4; 8 nucleotides align to TRBD2. J was trimmed by 1 base and V by 1 base; bases with no gene match: 3. Germline CDR1 reads SGHNT; CDR2 reads YYREEE (reference sequence). The CDR3 has 15 amino acids. The CDR3 reads CASSLLAGIQETQYF. In nucleotides, the CDR3 is TGTGCCAGCAGCTTGCTAGCGGGTATCCAAGAGACCCAGTACTTC. The full variable domain, completed using reference TRBV5-4 and TRBJ2-5, is ETGVTQSPTHLIKTRGQQVTLRCSSQSGHNTVSWYQQALGQGPQFIFQYYREEENGRGNFPPRFSGLQFPNYSSELNVNALELDDSALYLCASSLLAGIQETQYFGPGTRLLVL.

This sequence joins TRBV28 and TRBJ2-1, with TRBD2 identical over 11 bases. V gave up 6 bases and J gave up 6 bases; unmatched junction bases: 13. The CDR3 is 17 amino acids. CDR1 MDHEN and CDR2 SYDVKM come from the germline V gene. CDR3 DNA: TGTGCCAGCAGGCCGGGGCTAGCGGGAGGATTTATCAATGAGCAGTTCTTC. Its translation: CASRPGLAGGFINEQFF.

J is TRBJ2-5 and V is TRBV24-1, with 10 bases identical to TRBD1. Per the germline V gene, CDR1 is KGHDR and CDR2 is SFDVKD. This CDR3 comprises 16 residues. With 7 bases clipped from V and 3 bases from J, the junction kept 10 bases outside the gene matches. The CDR3 DNA sequence: TGTGCCACCAGCGTGACCGGGACAGGGGTGGAAGAGACCCAGTACTTC. Its protein product is CATSVTGTGVEETQYF.

The chain recombines TRBV5-1 with TRBJ1-4; D is unclear. The germline gives CDR1 SGHRS, CDR2 YFSETQ. The ends were cut back, 3 bases at V and 7 bases at J, with 10 bases in the middle. CDR3 length: 13 residues. The CDR3, as DNA: TGCGCCAGCAGCTCCGTCGGTAGTGAAAAACTGTTTTTT. Its translation: CASSSVGSEKLFF. Together with reference TRBV5-1 and TRBJ1-4, the CDR3 gives the full variable domain: KAGVTQTPRYLIKTRGQQVTLSCSPISGHRSVSWYQQTPGQGLQFLFEYFSETQRNKGNFPGRFSGRQFSNSRSEMNVSTLELGDSALYLCASSSVGSEKLFFGSGTQLSVL.

The chain recombines TRBV2 with TRBJ1-5; 9 bases line up with TRBD1. CDR3 length equals 14 residues. The germline gives CDR1 SNHLY, CDR2 FYNNEI. J was trimmed by 3 bases and V by 7 bases; bases with no gene match: 4. Here the CDR3 DNA reads TGTGCCAGCACCAGGACAGGGGTCAATCAGCCCCAGCATTTT. Translating it yields CASTRTGVNQPQHF.

CDR3 nucleotides: TGTGCCAGCAGTTACTCGAGACCAGGCCGATGGGGGGAGCAGTACTTC. Its translation is CASSYSRPGRWGEQYF. This chain connects TRBV6-5 to TRBJ2-7; either TRBD1 or TRBD2 may supply D (5 bases each). Deletions cut 0 bases from V and 7 bases from J, with 19 bases between. The CDR3 extends over 16 amino acids. Germline V CDR1 and CDR2: MNHEY, SVGAGI.

This clone has only one observation. CDR3: CASSLWASGGDTQYF. CDR3 DNA: TGTGCCAGCAGCTTATGGGCTAGCGGGGGGGATACGCAGTATTTT. The J gene is TRBJ2-3, the V gene TRBV7-2, with 11 bases fitting TRBD2. Losses at the gene ends were 2 bases for V and 6 bases for J; bases not matched to a gene: 4. CDR3 length: 15 amino acids. Germline lookup yields CDR1 SGHTA and CDR2 FQGNSA.

This chain joins TRBV2 and TRBJ2-5; a weak D match, TRBD2 (6 bases). V was clipped by 4 bases and J by 5 bases, with 17 bases between them. The germline gives CDR1 SNHLY, CDR2 FYNNEI. The CDR3 has 15 amino acids. CDR3 protein: CASSAVGGRGETQYF. CDR3 nucleotide sequence: TGTGCCAGCAGTGCCGTAGGAGGGAGAGGGGAGACCCAGTACTTC.

The V gene is TRBV28, the J gene TRBJ1-2; the D is unclear. The germline V gene has CDR1 MDHEN and CDR2 SYDVKM. The V end was cut by 5 bases, the J end by 7 bases, with 11 bases between. CDR3 size: 12 residues. Here the CDR3 reads CASSPPGFGYTF. CDR3 DNA sequence: TGTGCCAGCAGTCCGCCGGGGTTTGGCTACACCTTC.

V and J are TRBV5-1 and TRBJ2-5, with 10 bases lining up with TRBD2. V lost 4 bases and J lost 4; bases outside the gene matches: 10. Germline V gene lookup returns CDR1 SGHRS and CDR2 YFSETQ. This CDR3 has 16 residues. CDR3 amino acids: CASSRGSGRKGETQYF. In DNA, the CDR3 is TGCGCCAGCAGCCGGGGTAGCGGGAGGAAAGGAGAGACCCAGTACTTC.

The rearrangement uses TRBV7-9 and TRBJ2-5; 14 nucleotides match TRBD2. CDR1 SEHNR and CDR2 FQNEAQ come from the germline V gene (reference sequence). The V segment lost 1 base and the J segment 4 bases; nucleotides outside the gene matches: 11. The CDR3 consists of 19 residues. The CDR3 DNA reads TGTGCCAGCAGCTTAGAAGGACTGGGACTAGCGGGAGTCCGAGAGACCCAGTACTTC. This sequence encodes CASSLEGLGLAGVRETQYF.

The genes are TRBV5-5 and TRBJ2-3; D not resolved. The CDR3 contains 17 residues. Trimming stripped 0 bases from V and 4 bases from J, with 18 bases between. Germline V lookup: CDR1 SGHKS, CDR2 YYEKEE (reference sequence). The CDR3 loop is CASSLAAAGKRADTQYF. The CDR3 bases are TGTGCCAGCAGCTTGGCCGCGGCAGGCAAAAGGGCAGATACGCAGTATTTT.

V gene TRBV11-3 combines with J gene TRBJ1-6; 8 bases align to TRBD1. The junction had 10 bases not matched to a gene; V was cut back by 10 bases and J by 8 bases. Per the germline V gene, CDR1 is SGHNT and CDR2 is YENEEA. This CDR3 spans 14 amino acids. CDR3 bases: TGTGCCAAAGACAGGGGCTTGGGAGATTCACCCCTCCACTTT. It specifies CAKDRGLGDSPLHF.

J is TRBJ2-1 and V is TRBV12-3 or TRBV12-4, with D hard to call. The CDR3 has 12 amino acids. The germline V and J ends were trimmed by 8 bases and 10 bases, with 15 bases remaining between them. CDR3 DNA: TGTGCCAGCGGGCGACTCGCGGCCGAGCAGTTCTTC. As protein: CASGRLAAEQFF.

The chain combines TRBV13 with TRBJ2-5, with D perhaps matching TRBD2 (5 bases). Trimming pared 3 bases from V and 1 base from J, leaving 15 bases between. The germline V gene has CDR1 PRHDT and CDR2 FYEKMQ (reference sequence). CDR3 length equals 16 residues. The CDR3 protein is CASSFLHRDPQETQYF. CDR3 sequence (DNA): TGTGCCAGCAGCTTCCTGCATCGGGATCCCCAAGAGACCCAGTACTTC.

This clone was detected a few times. V usage is TRBV28 and J usage is TRBJ1-5; D is ambiguous. Trimming took off 5 bases at V and 8 bases at J, with 10 bases between the two ends. The length of the CDR3 is 12 residues. Germline CDR1 and CDR2: MDHEN and SYDVKM. CDR3 nucleotide sequence: TGTGCCAGCAGTCTCCCAGTCGAGCCCCAGCATTTT. This gives the protein CASSLPVEPQHF.

This clone was seen just once. V is TRBV9 and J is TRBJ2-5; D may match TRBD1 or TRBD2 (5 bases each). The germline CDR1 and CDR2 sequences are SGDLS and YYNGEE. The CDR3 runs 13 residues. Deletions cut 1 base from V and 5 bases from J, with 9 bases between. The CDR3 region has the DNA TGTGCCAGCAGCGTAAGCGAGGGGGAGACCCAGTACTTC. It codes for CASSVSEGETQYF.

This sequence joins TRBV18 and TRBJ1-6; D is unclear. V was shortened by 4 bases and J by 5 bases, with 3 bases between the two germline ends. Germline lookup yields CDR1 KGHSH and CDR2 LQKENI. The CDR3 is made up of 12 amino acids. In DNA form, the CDR3 reads TGTGCCAGCTCACAAAATAATTCACCCCTCCACTTT. This codes for CASSQNNSPLHF.

The V gene is TRBV2, the J gene TRBJ1-3; D possibly corresponds to TRBD1 (5 bases). CDR1 and CDR2 from the germline V gene are SNHLY and FYNNEI. V lost 7 bases, J lost 7 bases, and 14 bases lay in between. The length of the CDR3 is 13 residues. In DNA form, the CDR3 reads TGTGCCAGCAATCGCTATCCAGGGAACACCATATATTTT. Amino acids: CASNRYPGNTIYF.

J is TRBJ2-7 and V is TRBV5-1; no definite D call. V lost 0 bases and J lost 5, with 12 bases in between. There are 14 residues in the CDR3. Germline V gives CDR1 SGHRS, CDR2 YFSETQ. In DNA form, the CDR3 reads TGCGCCAGCAGCTTGGATACCCCTCGGGACGAGCAGTACTTC. Its translation: CASSLDTPRDEQYF.

The rearrangement joins TRBV6-6 to TRBJ1-1, with D unclear. Germline CDR1 and CDR2: MNHNY and SVGAGI (reference sequence). The V and J ends lost 7 bases and 6 bases respectively, with 15 bases between them. This CDR3 is 13 amino acids long. CDR3 protein: CASNNGVRAEAFF. CDR3 in DNA: TGTGCCAGCAATAATGGGGTAAGGGCTGAAGCTTTCTTT.

Points on this clone: This specimen includes other DNA sequences encoding the same CDR3. The chain links TRBV7-9 to TRBJ1-5, with a tentative D call TRBD1 (5 bases). Germline-derived CDR1 and CDR2 are SEHNR and FQNEAQ (reference sequence). Trimming removed 2 bases at V and 5 bases at J, with 7 bases between. This CDR3 is 13 amino acids long. The CDR3 coding sequence is TGTGCCAGCAGCTTACGAGGGGATCAGCCCCAGCATTTT. Translating gives CASSLRGDQPQHF.